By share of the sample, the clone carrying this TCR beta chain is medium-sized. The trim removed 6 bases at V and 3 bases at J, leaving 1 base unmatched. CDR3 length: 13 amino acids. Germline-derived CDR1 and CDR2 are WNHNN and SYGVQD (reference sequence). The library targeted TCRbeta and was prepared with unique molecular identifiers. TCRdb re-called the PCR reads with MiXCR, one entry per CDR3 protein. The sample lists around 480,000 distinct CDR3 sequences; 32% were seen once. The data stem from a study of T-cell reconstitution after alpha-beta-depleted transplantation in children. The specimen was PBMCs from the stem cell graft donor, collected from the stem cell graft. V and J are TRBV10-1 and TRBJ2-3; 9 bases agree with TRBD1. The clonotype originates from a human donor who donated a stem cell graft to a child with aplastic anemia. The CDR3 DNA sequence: TGCGCCAGCAGCGGACAGGGGACAGATACGCAGTATTTT. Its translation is CASSGQGTDTQYF.